This entry concerns a single T cell receptor beta chain. Its antigen is currently unknown. These data belong to a study of post-analysis software for immune sequencing data. cDNA libraries of TCR beta carried unique molecular identifiers. Once 1 to 10 million T cells were used, hundreds of thousands of cDNA molecules resulted. TCRdb re-called the PCR reads with MiXCR, one entry per CDR3 protein. Of more than 450,000 distinct CDR3 sequences in the sample, 34% were seen once. The CDR3 totals 14 residues. With V trimmed by 3 bases and J by 4 bases, 2 bases remained unmatched. Germline V lookup: CDR1 KGHDR, CDR2 SFDVKD. Whole-study findings and limits: Multiple sclerosis patients had significantly lower normalized Chao1 diversity than controls. TRBV5-6, TRBV5-1 and TRBV20-1 were among five TRBV segments more frequent in patients than controls.

This sequence originates from a girl aged 2-17 years with multiple sclerosis. Sequencing used blood. The genes are TRBV24-1 and TRBJ2-1; 7 bases align to TRBD2. The CDR3: CATSDRGGYNEQFF. In nucleotides, the CDR3 is TGTGCCACCAGTGATCGCGGGGGATACAATGAGCAGTTCTTC.